This record looks at one TCR beta chain sequence and its context. Its target is not known. Repertoires were generated with immunoSEQ multiplex PCR, while TCRdb's copy carries only in-frame clones and drops some. The sample holds 100,000 to 150,000 clones; around 90% are singletons and the top ten take approximately 2%. The donors were members of the roughly 120-subject validation cohort (separate from the approximately 670-subject first cohort). The sample comes from a study of cytomegalovirus exposure and HLA in healthy donors. Study results and caveats: For most TCR sequences rarity was the rule, although some public TCRs occurred in many donors. A list of around 160 TCR beta chains associated with cytomegalovirus was given. A few chains tied to CMV proved CMV antigen-specific in vitro.

The CDR3 consists of 15 residues. With V trimmed by 5 bases and J by 2 bases, 6 bases remained unmatched. The germline V gene has CDR1 SGHVS and CDR2 FQNEAQ. Sequenced input: PBMCs. The clonotype was recovered from a woman aged 18-30 years in good health and CMV-seronegative. The chain is built from TRBV7-8 and TRBJ1-5, with TRBD1 matching over 7 bases. CDR3 nucleotides: TGTGCCAGCAGCCCCGACAGGGTGGGCAATCAGCCCCAGCATTTT. Its translation: CASSPDRVGNQPQHF.